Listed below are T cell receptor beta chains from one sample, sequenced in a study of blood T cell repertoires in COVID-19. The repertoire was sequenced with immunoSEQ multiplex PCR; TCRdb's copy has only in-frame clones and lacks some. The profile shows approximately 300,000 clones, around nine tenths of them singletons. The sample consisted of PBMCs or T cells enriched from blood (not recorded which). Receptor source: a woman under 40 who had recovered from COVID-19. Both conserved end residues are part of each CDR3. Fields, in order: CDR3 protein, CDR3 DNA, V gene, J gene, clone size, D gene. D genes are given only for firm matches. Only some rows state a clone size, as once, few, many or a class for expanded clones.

CDR3aa: CSVSDRRETQYF
CDR3nt: TGCAGCGTTTCGGACAGGCGAGAGACCCAGTACTTC
v_gene: TRBV29-1
j_gene: TRBJ2-5
abundance: .
d_gene: TRBD1

CDR3aa: CASSNTGGTEAFF
CDR3nt: TGTGCCAGCAGCAATACAGGGGGCACTGAAGCTTTCTTT
v_gene: TRBV7-9
j_gene: TRBJ1-1
abundance: .
d_gene: TRBD1

CDR3aa: CASSQAGTSRSHLYEQYF
CDR3nt: TGTGCCAGCAGCCAAGCGGGGACTAGTCGTAGTCACCTCTACGAGCAGTACTTC
v_gene: TRBV14
j_gene: TRBJ2-7
abundance: once
d_gene: TRBD2

CDR3aa: CASSVSGEVKLFF
CDR3nt: TGCGCCAGCAGTGTTTCGGGAGAGGTAAAACTGTTTTTT
v_gene: TRBV10-2
j_gene: TRBJ1-4
abundance: .
d_gene: .

CDR3aa: CAWSESRAEAFF
CDR3nt: TGTGCCTGGAGTGAATCGAGGGCTGAAGCTTTCTTT
v_gene: TRBV30
j_gene: TRBJ1-1
abundance: .
d_gene: .

CDR3aa: CASSSTDRLREPQHF
CDR3nt: TGTGCCAGCAGCTCGACGGACAGGCTCAGGGAGCCCCAGCATTTT
v_gene: TRBV7-9
j_gene: TRBJ1-5
abundance: few
d_gene: TRBD1

CDR3aa: CAWSNPRQGSDTGELFF
CDR3nt: TGTGCCTGGAGTAACCCCCGACAGGGGTCGGACACCGGGGAGCTGTTTTTT
v_gene: TRBV30
j_gene: TRBJ2-2
abundance: .
d_gene: TRBD1

CDR3aa: CASSLAGDGGYTF
CDR3nt: TGTGCCAGTAGTCTAGCGGGGGATGGTGGCTACACCTTC
v_gene: TRBV19
j_gene: TRBJ1-2
abundance: .
d_gene: .

CDR3aa: CASRRTPGTNYEQYF
CDR3nt: TGTGCCAGCAGACGAACCCCAGGCACCAACTACGAGCAGTACTTC
v_gene: TRBV2
j_gene: TRBJ2-7
abundance: .
d_gene: .

CDR3aa: CASSSRQGRTEKLFF
CDR3nt: TGTGCCAGCAGCTCCCGACAGGGGAGGACTGAAAAACTGTTTTTT
v_gene: TRBV7-9
j_gene: TRBJ1-4
abundance: .
d_gene: TRBD1

CDR3aa: CASSSALSRGTEAFF
CDR3nt: TGTGCCAGCAGTTCCGCCTTGAGCAGGGGCACTGAAGCTTTCTTT
v_gene: TRBV5-4
j_gene: TRBJ1-1
abundance: .
d_gene: .

CDR3aa: CATSRDQGGYGYTF
CDR3nt: TGTGCCACCAGCAGAGATCAGGGGGGCTATGGCTACACCTTC
v_gene: TRBV15
j_gene: TRBJ1-2
abundance: .
d_gene: TRBD1

CDR3aa: CASSQEPRVRDYGYTF
CDR3nt: TGTGCCAGCAGCCAAGAACCGAGGGTACGGGACTATGGCTACACCTTC
v_gene: TRBV4-2
j_gene: TRBJ1-2
abundance: .
d_gene: .

CDR3aa: CASSSGVPNTEAFF
CDR3nt: TGTGCCAGCAGCTCCGGGGTGCCGAACACTGAAGCTTTCTTT
v_gene: TRBV5-4
j_gene: TRBJ1-1
abundance: .
d_gene: .

CDR3aa: CASSRRDRGTEAFF
CDR3nt: TGTGCCAGCAGCCGACGGGACAGGGGAACTGAAGCTTTCTTT
v_gene: TRBV3-1/TRBV3-2
j_gene: TRBJ1-1
abundance: .
d_gene: TRBD1

CDR3aa: CASSIVGGEQFF
CDR3nt: TGTGCCAGTAGTATAGTCGGGGGTGAGCAGTTCTTC
v_gene: TRBV19
j_gene: TRBJ2-1
abundance: .
d_gene: .

CDR3aa: CASSSEASSTEAFF
CDR3nt: TGCGCCAGCAGCTCGGAGGCTTCGAGCACTGAAGCTTTCTTT
v_gene: TRBV5-1
j_gene: TRBJ1-1
abundance: .
d_gene: .

CDR3aa: CASSLGEYPYNSPLHF
CDR3nt: TGTGCCAGCAGCTTAGGGGAGTACCCCTATAATTCACCCCTCCACTTT
v_gene: TRBV7-8
j_gene: TRBJ1-6
abundance: many
d_gene: .

CDR3aa: CASSVGTGGTYNEQFF
CDR3nt: TGTGCCAGCAGCGTAGGGACAGGGGGTACCTACAATGAGCAGTTCTTC
v_gene: TRBV9
j_gene: TRBJ2-1
abundance: .
d_gene: TRBD1

CDR3aa: CASSDLLQGALGGYTF
CDR3nt: TGTGCCAGCAGTGACCTCCTACAGGGGGCTCTTGGTGGCTACACCTTC
v_gene: TRBV6-2/TRBV6-3
j_gene: TRBJ1-2
abundance: .
d_gene: TRBD1

CDR3aa: CASSRGQTHTEAFF
CDR3nt: TGTGCCAGCAGCCGTGGACAGACACACACTGAAGCTTTCTTT
v_gene: TRBV3-1/TRBV3-2
j_gene: TRBJ1-1
abundance: .
d_gene: .

CDR3aa: CASSVIDRDPNYGYTF
CDR3nt: TGTGCCAGCAGCGTCATCGACAGGGACCCTAACTATGGCTACACCTTC
v_gene: TRBV7-9
j_gene: TRBJ1-2
abundance: .
d_gene: TRBD1

CDR3aa: CASSYATGGSYGYTF
CDR3nt: TGTGCCAGCAGTTACGCGACAGGGGGAAGCTATGGCTACACCTTC
v_gene: TRBV6-5
j_gene: TRBJ1-2
abundance: once
d_gene: TRBD1

CDR3aa: CASSNKDRAFSGNTIYF
CDR3nt: TGTGCCAGCAGCAATAAAGACAGGGCTTTTTCTGGAAACACCATATATTTT
v_gene: TRBV14
j_gene: TRBJ1-3
abundance: .
d_gene: TRBD1

CDR3aa: CASSVAPFGDQPQHF
CDR3nt: TGTGCCAGCAGCGTAGCGCCCTTCGGGGATCAGCCCCAGCATTTT
v_gene: TRBV9
j_gene: TRBJ1-5
abundance: .
d_gene: .

CDR3aa: CASSLPGTEVYEQYF
CDR3nt: TGTGCCAGCAGTTTACCCGGGACTGAGGTCTACGAGCAGTACTTC
v_gene: TRBV28
j_gene: TRBJ2-7
abundance: .
d_gene: .